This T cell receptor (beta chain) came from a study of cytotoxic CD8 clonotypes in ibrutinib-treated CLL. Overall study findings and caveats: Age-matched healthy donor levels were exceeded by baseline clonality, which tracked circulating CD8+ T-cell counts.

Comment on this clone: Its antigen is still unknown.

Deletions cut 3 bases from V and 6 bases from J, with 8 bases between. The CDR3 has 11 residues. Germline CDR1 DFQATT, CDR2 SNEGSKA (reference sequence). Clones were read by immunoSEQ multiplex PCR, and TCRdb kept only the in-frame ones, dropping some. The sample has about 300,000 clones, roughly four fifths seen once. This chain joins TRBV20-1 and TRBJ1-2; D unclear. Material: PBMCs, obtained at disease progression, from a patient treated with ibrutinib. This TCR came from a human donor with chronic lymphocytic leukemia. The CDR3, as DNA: TGCAGTGCTAGGGCCGGGGATGGCTACACCTTC. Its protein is CSARAGDGYTF.